The TCR beta chain described here comes from a study of blood T cell repertoires in COVID-19. Study at large: Italy, Spain and the United States were the sources of the convalescent and acute COVID-19 samples. Sources were T cells, B-cell-depleted T cells, or PBMCs; the material itself was cDNA or gDNA.

In the authors' methods: Reference gene primer amplification in the assay estimated nucleated cell counts. TCRdb's copy holds only in-frame clones and misses some; the assay was immunoSEQ multiplex PCR. The DNA gave D and trimming, while V, J and clone size come from that table. The sample comprises about 100,000 clones, approximately 86% of which are singletons, and approximately 1.3% rests with the top ten. CDR1 and CDR2 from the germline V gene are MDHEN and SYDVKM. The CDR3 sequence is 18 residues long. V was clipped by 3 bases and J by 7 bases, with 22 bases between them. Material for sequencing was peripheral blood. The chain links TRBV28 to TRBJ1-6; D might be TRBD1 (6 bases). The origin of this receptor is a man aged 80 or over with active or convalescent COVID-19. CDR3 nucleotides: TGTGCCAGCAGTTTTGGCCGTCCAGGGGAAATGGGCAATTCACCCCTCCACTTT. Its protein product is CASSFGRPGEMGNSPLHF.